These 11 T cell receptor beta chains share one sample of origin, sequenced in a study of T-cell reconstitution after alpha-beta-depleted transplantation in children. Unique molecular identifiers were incorporated during preparation of the TCRbeta library. MiXCR was run by TCRdb on the PCR reads, yielding one entry per CDR3 protein. The top ten hold around 4.5% of the sample, which has 300,000 to 400,000 distinct CDR3 sequences, 13% seen once. The source material was PBMCs, sampled from the stem cell graft. Receptors were obtained from a human donor who donated a stem cell graft to a child with Fanconi anemia.

The rearrangement joins TRBV10-3 to TRBJ2-1; possibly TRBD2 for D (5 bases). The V end was cut by 0 bases, the J end by 8 bases, with 11 bases between. The CDR3 covers 14 residues. Looked up from germline, CDR1 is ENHRY and CDR2 is SYGVKD. CDR3 residues: CAISESTGSDEQFF. CDR3 DNA sequence: TGTGCCATCAGTGAGTCGACTGGGAGCGATGAGCAGTTCTTC.

This clonotype was detected only once. The gene calls are TRBV11-1 and TRBJ2-7, with D tentatively TRBD2 (6 bases). The germline gives CDR1 SGHAT, CDR2 FQDESV (reference sequence). CDR3 length: 14 residues. V lost 5 bases, J lost 7 bases, and 18 bases lay in between. The chain's CDR3 is CASSPGTLETEQYV. The DNA of the CDR3 is TGTGCCAGCAGCCCGGGGACTTTGGAGACGGAGCAGTACGTC.

This clonotype was picked up many times. The V gene is TRBV5-6, the J gene TRBJ2-7; no firm D call. Germline CDR1 SGHDT, CDR2 YYEEEE. The ends were cut back, 0 bases at V and 1 base at J, with 5 bases in the middle. This CDR3 is 13 amino acids long. CDR3 DNA: TGTGCCAGCAGCTTGGTCAGTTCCTACGAGCAGTACTTC. Its translation: CASSLVSSYEQYF.

The sample holds many counts of this clonotype. The chain combines TRBV2 with TRBJ2-3; no clear D gene. CDR1 and CDR2 from the germline V gene are SNHLY and FYNNEI. This CDR3 spans 12 amino acids. V lost 7 bases and J lost 5, with 10 bases in between. CDR3 bases: TGTGCCAGCACCTATAACATAGATACGCAGTATTTT. Translated: CASTYNIDTQYF.

This clonotype showed up just a few times. This CDR3 reads CASRGTHGELFF. For the CDR3, the DNA is TGTGCCAGCAGAGGCACCCACGGGGAGCTGTTTTTT. The chain combines TRBV6-6 with TRBJ2-2; D call uncertain. V was shortened by 6 bases and J by 7 bases, with 9 bases between the two germline ends. Per the germline V gene, CDR1 is MNHNY and CDR2 is SVGAGI (reference sequence). This CDR3 spans 12 amino acids.

The table lists this clonotype with a few counts. This chain joins TRBV6-4 and TRBJ2-3; weak D call: TRBD1 (6 bases). This CDR3 spans 14 amino acids. Germline V lookup: CDR1 MRHNA, CDR2 SNTAGT. The V end lost 6 bases, the J end lost 2 bases, and 12 bases lay between the germline ends. CDR3 residues: CASRQGPFTDTQYF. Here the CDR3 DNA reads TGTGCCAGCAGACAGGGACCCTTCACAGATACGCAGTATTTT.

The J gene is TRBJ1-5, the V gene TRBV27; perhaps TRBD1 as D (6 bases). The CDR3 consists of 16 residues. Trimming cost V 8 bases and J 6 bases, with 23 bases left between them. Looked up from germline, CDR1 is MNHEY and CDR2 is SMNVEV (reference sequence). In nucleotides, the CDR3 is TGTGCCAGCGGGAGTTTTGGCGGGGGGGCGAGTCAGCCCCAGCATTTT. Translation gives CASGSFGGGASQPQHF.

The gene calls are TRBV10-1 and TRBJ2-7; D perhaps matches TRBD1 (6 bases). Per the germline V gene, CDR1 is WNHNN and CDR2 is SYGVQD (reference sequence). V lost 7 bases to trimming and J lost 4 bases, with 23 bases between them. This CDR3 spans 16 amino acids. This CDR3 is CASTAERQAAVYEQYV. CDR3 bases: TGCGCCAGCACCGCAGAGAGACAGGCCGCGGTATACGAGCAGTACGTC.

This clonotype was detected many times. The chain employs TRBV12-3 or TRBV12-4 and TRBJ2-2; D might be TRBD1 or TRBD2, each matching 5 bases. Trimming shortened V by 5 bases and J by 4 bases, and 11 bases separated the two germline ends. The CDR3 has 14 residues. CDR3 DNA sequence: TGTGCCAGCAGTCACCGGGGCGTCACCGGGGAGCTGTTTTTT. It codes for CASSHRGVTGELFF.

This clonotype was seen at least ten times. This chain links TRBV4-2 with TRBJ1-1; D is ambiguous. Germline CDR1 LGHNA, CDR2 YNFKEQ. V dropped 0 bases and J dropped 6 bases, with 11 bases sitting between them. CDR3 length equals 14 residues. CDR3 protein: CASSQDESLPEAFF. CDR3 in DNA: TGTGCCAGCAGCCAAGATGAGAGCTTACCTGAAGCTTTCTTT.

This clonotype was detected a few times. The V gene is TRBV7-9, the J gene TRBJ2-5, with 7 bases that match TRBD1. CDR1 SEHNR and CDR2 FQNEAQ come from the germline V gene (reference sequence). With V trimmed by 7 bases and J by 5 bases, 10 bases remained unmatched. This CDR3 has 14 residues. CDR3 bases: TGTGCCAGCACCGAGACAGCCAGGGGGGAGACCCAGTACTTC. Translated, it gives CASTETARGETQYF.